This TCR beta chain was recorded in a study of T cell changes during pregnancy in multiple sclerosis. This clone appeared a few times. The germline V gene encodes CDR1 GTSNPN and CDR2 SVGIG (reference sequence). V lost 3 bases to trimming and J lost 0 bases; unmatched junction nucleotides: 6. This CDR3 has 15 amino acids. Using immunoSEQ multiplex PCR, the repertoire was profiled, and TCRdb retains in-frame clones only, with some absent. Of under 120,000 clones listed, roughly 92% are singletons. The sequence came from a female donor with multiple sclerosis, enrolled in a pregnancy study. The specimen was peripheral blood, collected after pregnancy. This chain joins TRBV30 and TRBJ1-2; TRBD1 matches at 8 bases. The CDR3 nucleotides read TGTGCCTGGAGGGCCAGGGGGCGAGCTAACTATGGCTACACCTTC. Translation: CAWRARGRANYGYTF.